One sample yielded the 17 T cell receptor beta chains listed below, sequenced in a study of beta chain features in type 1 diabetes. The sequenced template was cDNA made from the entire isolated RNA. Libraries were prepared by immunoSEQ multiplex PCR; TCRdb keeps only in-frame clonotypes and omits some of them. The profile shows 110,000 to 150,000 clones, less than 9% of them singletons. Specimen: central memory CD4+ T cells from blood. The receptors originated from a woman aged 25 to 39 in good health.

Note on this clone: The sample holds other DNA sequences that translate to the same CDR3. The chain is built from TRBV14 and TRBJ1-2; D is unclear. V lost 1 base to trimming and J lost 4 bases, with 7 bases between them. Germline V lookup: CDR1 SGHDN, CDR2 FVKESK. The length of the CDR3 is 13 residues. This CDR3 reads CASSQVYSYGYTF. The DNA of the CDR3 is TGTGCCAGCAGCCAAGTTTACTCCTATGGCTACACCTTC.

The rearrangement joins TRBV6-1 to TRBJ2-1, with D hard to call. Germline loops: CDR1 MNHNS, CDR2 SASEGT. The CDR3 has 12 residues. Deletions cut 6 bases from V and 5 bases from J, with 8 bases between. The chain's CDR3 is CASSPSDNEQFF. As DNA, the CDR3 is TGTGCCAGCAGCCCCTCTGACAATGAGCAGTTCTTC.

A few counts support this clone. The V and J genes are TRBV2 and TRBJ2-7, with TRBD1 matching over 9 bases. Germline loops: CDR1 SNHLY, CDR2 FYNNEI. J lost 4 bases, V lost 4 bases, and 14 bases had no gene match. The CDR3 contains 17 residues. The CDR3 bases are TGTGCCAGCAGTGCGTCAGGAAGGGGCGGACAGGGGTACGAGCAGTACTTC. Translation gives CASSASGRGGQGYEQYF. Combining the CDR3 with reference TRBV2 and TRBJ2-7 gives the whole variable domain EPEVTQTPSHQVTQMGQEVILRCVPISNHLYFYWYRQILGQKVEFLVSFYNNEISEKSEIFDDQFSVERPDGSNFTLKIRSTKLEDSAMYFCASSASGRGGQGYEQYFGPGTRLTVT.

The sample holds many counts of this clone. V gene TRBV7-2 combines with J gene TRBJ2-2; 12 bases fit TRBD2. V gave up 1 base and J gave up 4 bases; unmatched junction bases: 1. The CDR3 has 16 amino acids. Germline CDR1 and CDR2: SGHTA and FQGNSA. The CDR3 DNA reads as TGTGCCAGCAGCTTAGGACTAGCGGGAGTCACCGGGGAGCTGTTTTTT. Residues: CASSLGLAGVTGELFF. The full variable domain, with the rest looked up from reference TRBV7-2 and TRBJ2-2, is GAGVSQSPSNKVTEKGKDVELRCDPISGHTALYWYRQSLGQGLEFLIYFQGNSAPDKSGLPSDRFSAERTGGSVSTLTIQRTQQEDSAVYLCASSLGLAGVTGELFFGEGSRLTVL.

This clone was found a few times. The chain combines TRBV2 with TRBJ1-2; maybe TRBD1 (5 bases). Trimming cost V 6 bases and J 6 bases, with 20 bases left between them. The CDR3 is made up of 15 amino acids. Germline CDR1 is SNHLY and CDR2 is FYNNEI. The CDR3 sequence is CASRGGGAYLNGYTF. The CDR3 DNA reads TGTGCCAGCAGAGGAGGAGGGGCCTATCTCAATGGCTACACCTTC. Variable domain in full (rest from reference TRBV2 and TRBJ1-2): EPEVTQTPSHQVTQMGQEVILRCVPISNHLYFYWYRQILGQKVEFLVSFYNNEISEKSEIFDDQFSVERPDGSNFTLKIRSTKLEDSAMYFCASRGGGAYLNGYTFGSGTRLTVV.

A few counts support this clone. The J gene is TRBJ2-3, the V gene TRBV7-2; TRBD1 aligns across 8 bases. CDR1 SGHTA and CDR2 FQGNSA come from the germline V gene. The J segment lost 0 bases and the V segment lost 5 bases, leaving 4 bases of the junction unmatched. CDR3 length: 15 amino acids. CDR3 coding DNA: TGTGCCAGCAGCACAGGGGGTACTAGCACAGATACGCAGTATTTT. As protein: CASSTGGTSTDTQYF.

This clone was detected only a few times. The gene calls are TRBV14 and TRBJ2-1; the match to TRBD2 covers 11 bases. Trimming took 0 bases from V and 9 from J; bases not matched to a gene: 10. The CDR3 consists of 17 residues. CDR1 is SGHDN, CDR2 FVKESK, per germline. The chain's CDR3 is CASSQEKPTSGTGEQFF. CDR3 DNA sequence: TGTGCCAGCAGCCAAGAAAAACCGACTAGCGGGACGGGTGAGCAGTTCTTC.

The rearrangement joins TRBV18 to TRBJ2-2; tentative D call: TRBD1 (6 bases). Germline lookup yields CDR1 KGHSH and CDR2 LQKENI. This CDR3 has 16 residues. The V and J ends lost 2 bases and 1 base respectively, with 11 bases between them. CDR3 residues: CASSPAGAQNTGELFF. The DNA for the CDR3 is TGTGCCAGCTCACCAGCAGGGGCGCAGAACACCGGGGAGCTGTTTTTT.

This clone has just a few counts. Here the CDR3 reads CASSPGDKEYF. Written as DNA, the CDR3 is TGTGCCAGCTCACCGGGGGACAAAGAGTATTTT. The chain recombines TRBV18 with TRBJ2-3; maybe TRBD1 (6 bases). The CDR3 contains 11 residues. CDR1 and CDR2 (germline): KGHSH, LQKENI. V was trimmed by 3 bases and J by 13 bases, leaving 11 bases between them.

There are a few counts of this clone. CDR3 DNA sequence: TGTGCCAGCAGGGAAACTAGCGGGAGGAGCGGGGAGCTGTTTTTT. Amino acid sequence: CASRETSGRSGELFF. The V call is TRBV2, the J call TRBJ2-2; 12 nucleotides match TRBD2. With 6 bases clipped from V and 7 bases from J, the junction kept 6 bases outside the gene matches. Germline V gene sequence: CDR1 SNHLY, CDR2 FYNNEI. The CDR3 length is 15 residues.

This clone was counted many times. V and J are TRBV20-1 and TRBJ1-1, with D perhaps matching TRBD1 (6 bases). Germline V CDR1 and CDR2: DFQATT, SNEGSKA (reference sequence). The CDR3 loop spans 11 amino acids. Trimming left V 8 bases short and J 7 bases short, with 14 bases between. In nucleotides, the CDR3 is TGCAGTCTACAGGGAGTCAATGAAGCTTTCTTT. Protein: CSLQGVNEAFF.

This clone was counted between two and nine times. The rearrangement joins TRBV4-1 to TRBJ2-7; D is ambiguous. V dropped 1 base and J dropped 3 bases, with 10 bases sitting between them. From germline, CDR1 is MGHRA and CDR2 YSYEKL. The CDR3 runs 14 residues. The CDR3: CASSQGISGYEQYF. For the CDR3, the DNA is TGCGCCAGCAGCCAAGGGATATCGGGCTACGAGCAGTACTTC.

The chain is built from TRBV7-8 and TRBJ1-3; the match to TRBD1 covers 7 bases. Germline V lookup: CDR1 SGHVS, CDR2 FQNEAQ. Trimming removed 5 bases from V and 0 bases from J; junction bases left unmatched: 1. The CDR3 covers 14 residues. The CDR3 bases are TGTGCCAGCAGCAGACAGGGCTCTGGAAACACCATATATTTT. Translated, it gives CASSRQGSGNTIYF.

This chain uses TRBV7-2 with TRBJ2-7; no clear D gene. The CDR3 has 16 residues. Looked up from germline, CDR1 is SGHTA and CDR2 is FQGNSA. With 0 bases removed from V and 0 bases from J, the gap between germline ends came to 12 bases. This CDR3 reads CASSLALSASSYEQYF. Written as DNA, the CDR3 is TGTGCCAGCAGCTTAGCGCTCAGCGCGAGCTCCTACGAGCAGTACTTC. Drawing the rest from reference TRBV7-2 and TRBJ2-7, the complete variable domain is GAGVSQSPSNKVTEKGKDVELRCDPISGHTALYWYRQSLGQGLEFLIYFQGNSAPDKSGLPSDRFSAERTGGSVSTLTIQRTQQEDSAVYLCASSLALSASSYEQYFGPGTRLTVT.

The V call is TRBV5-1, the J call TRBJ2-1; 14 bases map to TRBD2. The CDR3 covers 17 residues. The V segment lost 0 bases and the J segment 7 bases; nucleotides outside the gene matches: 6. Germline V gene sequence: CDR1 SGHRS, CDR2 YFSETQ. CDR3 DNA sequence: TGCGCCAGCAGCTTGGCTGGGACTAGCGGGAGTTATAATGAGCAGTTCTTC. Protein: CASSLAGTSGSYNEQFF.

There are a few counts of this clone. V is TRBV10-3 and J is TRBJ2-7; D possibly corresponds to TRBD1 (6 bases). CDR3 size: 14 residues. Germline V gene sequence: CDR1 ENHRY, CDR2 SYGVKD. Trimming cost V 7 bases and J 1 base, with 14 bases left between them. The CDR3 loop is CAINPGTRSYEQYF. The CDR3 bases are TGTGCCATCAACCCCGGGACAAGATCCTACGAGCAGTACTTC.

This clone has ten or more counts. This sequence joins TRBV7-2 and TRBJ2-5, with D tentatively TRBD2 (6 bases). V was clipped by 5 bases and J by 7 bases, with 11 bases between them. Germline V gene lookup returns CDR1 SGHTA and CDR2 FQGNSA. The CDR3 is 12 residues long. CDR3 DNA sequence: TGTGCCAGCAGCCCTTTGGAGGGGACCCAGTACTTC. Encoded protein: CASSPLEGTQYF.